This T cell receptor (beta chain) derives from a study of T cell responses to AZD1222 COVID-19 vaccine. General observations from the study: Samples come after the peak T cell response, not at day 14.

Germline-derived CDR1 and CDR2 are MDHEN and SYDVKM. V lost 6 bases and J 8 bases, leaving 22 bases between the germline ends. The CDR3 length is 15 residues. Generated by immunoSEQ multiplex PCR, the TCRdb table keeps only in-frame clones and is missing some. Of 150,000 to 200,000 clones listed, approximately 88% are singletons. Concerning this clone itself: Its antigen remains unknown.

This sample comprised peripheral blood, obtained on day 0 of AZD1222 vaccination. This TCR was recovered from an adult in good health. This chain links TRBV28 with TRBJ1-1; D might be TRBD1 (6 bases). The CDR3 loop is CASRSGGVPGAEAFF. CDR3 bases: TGTGCCAGCAGATCCGGTGGGGTCCCAGGGGCGGAAGCTTTCTTT. Supplemented by reference TRBV28 and TRBJ1-1, the full variable domain reads DVKVTQSSRYLVKRTGEKVFLECVQDMDHENMFWYRQDPGLGLRLIYFSYDVKMKEKGDIPEGYSVSREKKERFSLILESASTNQTSMYLCASRSGGVPGAEAFFGQGTRLTVV.